The rows below give T cell receptor beta chains drawn from one sample of a study of PD-L1 blockade in urothelial cancer. Method: immunoSEQ multiplex PCR; TCRdb's copy keeps in-frame clones and lacks some. The data hold some 30,000 clones, with around nine tenths observed a single time. Specimen: PBMCs, collected around atezolizumab (anti-PD-L1) treatment. The receptors originated from a man between 45 and 60 years old with urothelial cancer. Both conserved end residues are part of each CDR3. The D gene is left open where the match is weak. The size entry is marked missing in some rows and otherwise reads once, few, many or a size class.

TRBJ1-6 | . | . | TRBV30 | CAWSGQYNSPLHF | TGTGCCTGGAGTGGGCAGTATAATTCACCCCTCCACTTT
TRBJ1-1 | . | . | TRBV5-8 | CASSPRAVRVVNTEAFF | TGTGCCAGCAGCCCCCGAGCGGTACGGGTAGTGAACACTGAAGCTTTCTTT
TRBJ2-5 | TRBD1 | once | TRBV9 | CASSVGRGPPGETQYF | TGTGCCAGCAGCGTAGGAAGGGGGCCACCCGGAGAGACCCAGTACTTC
TRBJ1-3 | . | . | TRBV30 | CAWEGVPGNTIYF | TGTGCCTGGGAGGGGGTCCCTGGAAACACCATATATTTT
TRBJ1-1 | . | . | TRBV9 | CASSVSGDGTEAFF | TGTGCCAGCAGCGTATCAGGGGATGGGACTGAAGCTTTCTTT
TRBJ2-3 | TRBD1 | . | TRBV30 | CAWSDLFTGGAKDTQYF | TGTGCCTGGAGTGACTTATTTACAGGGGGAGCTAAGGATACGCAGTATTTT
TRBJ2-1 | . | . | TRBV5-1 | CASSLEPGIFDEQFF | TGCGCCAGCAGCTTGGAGCCAGGGATTTTCGATGAGCAGTTCTTC
TRBJ2-5 | TRBD2 | . | TRBV28 | CASSSHDGRQETQYF | TGTGCCAGCAGTTCCCATGACGGGAGGCAAGAGACCCAGTACTTC
TRBJ2-7 | TRBD2 | . | TRBV5-8 | CASSILAAGEQYF | TGTGCCAGCAGCATACTAGCGGCTGGGGAGCAGTACTTC
TRBJ2-1 | TRBD2 | . | TRBV7-2 | CASSGTGLEQFF | TGTGCCAGCAGCGGAACGGGACTAGAGCAGTTCTTC
TRBJ2-3 | . | . | TRBV14 | CASSQDLPPDTQYF | TGTGCCAGCAGCCAAGATCTCCCCCCAGATACGCAGTATTTT
TRBJ2-5 | . | . | TRBV5-1 | CASSLVSGEETQYF | TGCGCCAGCAGCTTGGTGTCGGGAGAAGAGACCCAGTACTTC
TRBJ2-3 | TRBD2 | few | TRBV6-4 | CASSEAGGRDTQYF | TGTGCCAGCAGTGAAGCGGGGGGGCGGGATACGCAGTATTTT
TRBJ2-6 | . | . | TRBV11-3 | CASSSTGGSGANVLTF | TGTGCCAGCAGCTCAACTGGAGGGTCTGGGGCCAACGTCCTGACTTTC
TRBJ1-1 | . | . | TRBV5-1 | CASSPGGGRTEAFF | TGCGCCAGCAGCCCCGGGGGGGGTAGGACTGAAGCTTTCTTT
TRBJ1-4 | TRBD1 | . | TRBV5-6 | CASSRDWTGGEKLFF | TGTGCCAGCAGCCGCGACTGGACAGGGGGCGAGAAACTGTTTTTT
TRBJ2-3 | TRBD2 | few | TRBV11-2 | CASSLTSGGFSTDTQYF | TGTGCCAGCAGCCTGACTAGCGGGGGATTCAGCACAGATACGCAGTATTTT
TRBJ2-1 | . | . | TRBV9 | CASSVEQGRYNEQFF | TGTGCCAGCAGCGTAGAGCAGGGTCGGTACAATGAGCAGTTCTTC